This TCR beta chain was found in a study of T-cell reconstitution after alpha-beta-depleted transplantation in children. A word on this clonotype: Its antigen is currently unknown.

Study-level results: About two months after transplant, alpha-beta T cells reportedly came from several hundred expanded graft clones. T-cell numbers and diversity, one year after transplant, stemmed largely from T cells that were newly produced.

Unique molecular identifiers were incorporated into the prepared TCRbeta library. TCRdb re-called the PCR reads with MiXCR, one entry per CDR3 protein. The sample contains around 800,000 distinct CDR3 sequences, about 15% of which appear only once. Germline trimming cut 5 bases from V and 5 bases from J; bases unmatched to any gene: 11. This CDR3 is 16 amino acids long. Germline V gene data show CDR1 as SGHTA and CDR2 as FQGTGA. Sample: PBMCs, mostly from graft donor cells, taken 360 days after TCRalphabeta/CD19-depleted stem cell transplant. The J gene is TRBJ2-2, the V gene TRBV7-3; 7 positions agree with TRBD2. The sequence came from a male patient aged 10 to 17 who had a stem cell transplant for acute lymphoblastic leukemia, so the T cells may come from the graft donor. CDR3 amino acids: CASSPGLAAPTGELFF. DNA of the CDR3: TGTGCCAGCAGCCCCGGTCTAGCGGCCCCGACCGGGGAGCTGTTTTTT.